The 7 T cell receptor beta chains presented below share a single source sample, sequenced in a study of T-cell reconstitution after alpha-beta-depleted transplantation in children. Unique molecular identifiers tagged the TCRbeta library. One entry per CDR3 protein results from TCRdb running MiXCR on the PCR reads. The repertoire holds roughly 590,000 distinct CDR3 sequences, with 16% as singletons. The source was PBMCs from the stem cell graft donor, collected from the stem cell graft. The source is a human donor who donated a stem cell graft to a child with acute myeloid leukemia.

This clonotype appeared a single time. The chain has TRBV4-1 and TRBJ1-2, with 9 bases aligning to TRBD1. Germline V gene lookup returns CDR1 MGHRA and CDR2 YSYEKL. This CDR3 has 17 residues. V was clipped by 1 base and J by 5 bases; unmatched bases: 11. CDR3 sequence reads: CASSQGFSGTGLYGYTF. DNA for the CDR3: TGCGCCAGCAGCCAAGGGTTCTCCGGGACAGGGCTGTATGGCTACACCTTC.

This clonotype came up many times. This chain joins TRBV9 and TRBJ1-2, with no clear D. The V gene's germline CDR1 is SGDLS and CDR2 YYNGEE. The V gene lost 5 bases and the J gene lost 6 bases, with 14 bases spanning the gap. This CDR3 comprises 13 residues. DNA of the CDR3: TGTGCCAGCAGTCACCCAGCTAATAATGGCTACACCTTC. It codes for CASSHPANNGYTF.

V is TRBV11-2 and J is TRBJ2-7; D remains unclear. Germline V gene lookup returns CDR1 SGHAT and CDR2 FQNNGV. The CDR3 covers 14 residues. The V end was cut by 3 bases, the J end by 1 base, with 10 bases between. In nucleotides, the CDR3 is TGTGCCAGCAGCTTTTTCGACGGTTCCTACGAGCAGTACGTC. This gives the protein CASSFFDGSYEQYV.

This clonotype has a handful of counts. The chain couples TRBV7-9 to TRBJ1-1, with TRBD1 as a possible D gene (6 bases). This CDR3 region has 15 residues. V lost 3 bases, J lost 1 base, and 12 bases lay in between. CDR1 is SEHNR, CDR2 FQNEAQ, per germline (reference sequence). CDR3 sequence (DNA): TGTGCCAGCAGCTTTTTTACAGGGTCGAACACTGAAGCTTTCTTT. Translated: CASSFFTGSNTEAFF.

In this sample, this clonotype turned up many times. The V gene is TRBV20-1, the J gene TRBJ2-1, with 12 bases lining up with TRBD1. CDR3 length: 14 amino acids. Germline V lookup: CDR1 DFQATT, CDR2 SNEGSKA (reference sequence). J lost 8 bases, V lost 4 bases, and 6 bases had no gene match. The CDR3 DNA follows: TGCAGTGCTAAGACCGGGACAGGGGGCGATGAGCAGTTCTTC. Its translation is CSAKTGTGGDEQFF.

This clonotype was picked up many times. This chain links TRBV20-1 with TRBJ2-5; 13 bases line up with TRBD2. This CDR3 has 19 amino acids. V lost 2 bases, J lost 0 bases, and 12 bases stayed unmatched. CDR1 and CDR2 from the germline V gene are DFQATT and SNEGSKA (reference sequence). The CDR3 loop is CSARHLTLGLAGYQETQYF. In DNA, the CDR3 is TGCAGTGCTAGACACCTGACACTGGGACTAGCGGGGTACCAAGAGACCCAGTACTTC.

The chain joins TRBV12-3 or TRBV12-4 to TRBJ1-1; D possibly corresponds to TRBD1 (5 bases). The ends were cut back, 3 bases at V and 0 bases at J, with 11 bases in the middle. CDR3 length: 15 residues. The CDR3 is CASSFIGAMNTEAFF. DNA for the CDR3: TGTGCCAGCAGTTTTATTGGGGCCATGAACACTGAAGCTTTCTTT.